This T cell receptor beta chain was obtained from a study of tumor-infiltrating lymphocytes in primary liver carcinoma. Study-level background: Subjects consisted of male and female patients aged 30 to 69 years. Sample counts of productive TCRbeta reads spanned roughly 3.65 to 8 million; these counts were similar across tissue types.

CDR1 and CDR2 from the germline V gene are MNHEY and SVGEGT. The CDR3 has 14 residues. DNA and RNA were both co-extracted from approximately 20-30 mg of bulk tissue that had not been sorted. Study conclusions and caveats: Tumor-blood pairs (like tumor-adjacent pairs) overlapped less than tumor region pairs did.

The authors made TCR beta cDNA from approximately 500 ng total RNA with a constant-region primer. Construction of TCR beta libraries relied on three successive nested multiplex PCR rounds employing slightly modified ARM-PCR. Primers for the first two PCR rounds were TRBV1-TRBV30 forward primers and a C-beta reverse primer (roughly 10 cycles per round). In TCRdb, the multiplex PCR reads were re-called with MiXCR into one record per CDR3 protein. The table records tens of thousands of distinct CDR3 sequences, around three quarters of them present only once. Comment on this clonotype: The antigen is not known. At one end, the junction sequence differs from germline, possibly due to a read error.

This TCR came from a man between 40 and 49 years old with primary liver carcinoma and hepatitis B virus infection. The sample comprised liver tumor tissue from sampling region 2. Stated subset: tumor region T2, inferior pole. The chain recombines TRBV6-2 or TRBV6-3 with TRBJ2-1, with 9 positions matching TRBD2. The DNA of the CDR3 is TGTGCCACCTTGACTAGCGGAGTTCCTAATGAGCAGTCCTTC. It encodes CATLTSGVPNEQSF.